This T cell receptor beta chain appears in the sequencing data of a study of cytomegalovirus exposure and HLA in healthy donors. Findings and limits, study-wide: The study designated 164 TCR beta chains cytomegalovirus-associated.

To note about this clone: Its antigen is still unknown.

PCR involved 60 Vbeta and 13 Jbeta primers. This table comes from immunoSEQ multiplex PCR, and its TCRdb copy is limited to in-frame clones, with some not included. The data hold about 98,000 clones, with approximately 69% observed a single time. The sequenced sample was PBMCs. The source is a female donor in good health and CMV-seronegative.

CDR3 DNA sequence: TGTGCCATCAGTGATGACGGCTACCTTAGCTATTACTATGGCTACACCTTC. The encoded protein is CAISDDGYLSYYYGYTF. The chain recombines TRBV10-3 with TRBJ1-2; D uncertain. CDR1 and CDR2 (germline): ENHRY, SYGVKD. Trimming took off 3 bases at V and 3 bases at J, with 20 bases between the two ends. This CDR3 contains 17 residues.